This is a list of T cell receptor beta chains from one sample in a study of shared clonotypes between healthy human individuals. The assay was immunoSEQ multiplex PCR, and TCRdb's table has in-frame clones only and misses some. This table has more than 550,000 clones, roughly 72% appearing once. The sequenced sample was memory CD4+ T cells sorted from blood. These receptors came from a woman aged 25 to 39 in good health. Both conserved end residues are part of each CDR3. The D gene is left open where the match is weak. Clone size, where shown, is once, few, many, or a class for clones that have expanded.

size	V	J	D	CDR3	DNA
.	TRBV4-1	TRBJ1-2	TRBD1	CASSRAPGQANYGYTF	TGCGCCAGCAGCCGGGCCCCGGGACAGGCTAACTATGGCTACACCTTC
.	TRBV28	TRBJ1-2	TRBD1	CASSYLRGRVYGYTF	TGTGCCAGCAGTTACTTGAGGGGGCGGGTCTATGGCTACACCTTC
.	TRBV11-3	TRBJ2-1	.	CASSLVVDEQFF	TGTGCCAGCAGCTTAGTCGTGGATGAGCAGTTCTTC
many	TRBV7-2	TRBJ1-1	.	CASSATSGGTEAFF	TGTGCCAGCAGCGCGACCTCAGGCGGCACTGAAGCTTTCTTT
.	TRBV5-4	TRBJ2-7	.	CASSLGSVTEYEQYF	TGTGCCAGCAGCTTGGGGAGCGTTACAGAGTACGAGCAGTACTTC
.	TRBV28	TRBJ1-1	.	CASTPGRAVGLNTEAFF	TGTGCCAGCACCCCGGGGAGGGCAGTCGGACTGAACACTGAAGCTTTCTTT
.	TRBV18	TRBJ1-1	.	CASSPLGDTEAFF	TGTGCCAGCTCCCCACTGGGGGACACTGAAGCTTTCTTT
.	TRBV6-5	TRBJ1-1	.	CASSYLPATGAEAFF	TGTGCCAGCAGTTACCTCCCGGCGACCGGAGCTGAAGCTTTCTTT
.	TRBV18	TRBJ2-5	.	CASSPNGETQYF	TGTGCCAGCTCACCGAATGGGGAGACCCAGTACTTC
.	TRBV5-1	TRBJ1-3	.	CASSRGVSSGNTIYF	TGCGCCAGCAGCAGGGGCGTGAGCTCTGGAAACACCATATATTTT
.	TRBV10-3	TRBJ2-6	TRBD2	CAIGRLAGGGANVLTF	TGTGCCATCGGACGACTAGCGGGAGGTGGGGCCAACGTCCTGACTTTC
.	TRBV4-1	TRBJ1-6	.	CASSQGRNNSPLHF	TGCGCCAGCAGCCAAGGACGGAATAATTCACCCCTCCACTTT
.	TRBV28	TRBJ2-7	.	CASSRAETISYEQYF	TGTGCCAGCAGCCGAGCTGAGACAATCTCCTACGAGCAGTACTTC
once	TRBV4-1	TRBJ1-2	TRBD1	CASSRTGTDNYGYTF	TGCGCCAGCAGCCGAACCGGGACAGACAACTATGGCTACACCTTC
.	TRBV5-1	TRBJ2-1	.	CASSLSGVSYNEQFF	TGCGCCAGCAGCTTGTCCGGGGTGTCCTACAATGAGCAGTTCTTC
.	TRBV5-1	TRBJ1-3	.	CASSLAAGSGNTIYF	TGCGCCAGCAGCTTGGCCGCGGGATCTGGAAACACCATATATTTT
.	TRBV28	TRBJ2-2	.	CASKKGQGTGELFF	TGTGCCAGCAAAAAGGGGCAAGGCACCGGGGAGCTGTTTTTT
once	TRBV14	TRBJ1-1	.	CASSQNRREKAFF	TGTGCCAGCAGCCAAAACCGGCGCGAGAAAGCTTTCTTT
few	TRBV23-1	TRBJ2-1	TRBD2	CASSRSRTSGSRGYNEQFF	TGCGCCAGCAGTCGATCACGGACTAGCGGGAGTAGGGGCTACAATGAGCAGTTCTTC
.	TRBV7-6	TRBJ1-1	TRBD1	CASSPVQGSRTEAFF	TGTGCCAGCAGCCCGGTACAGGGGTCGCGCACTGAAGCTTTCTTT
.	TRBV7-6	TRBJ1-1	.	CASSLGRGRSTEAFF	TGTGCCAGCAGCTTAGGTAGGGGGAGATCAACTGAAGCTTTCTTT
.	TRBV18	TRBJ2-7	.	CASSPRYASSYEQYF	TGTGCCAGCTCACCACGGTACGCGAGCTCCTACGAGCAGTACTTC
.	TRBV5-1	TRBJ2-5	TRBD1	CASSWGQGAETQYF	TGCGCCAGCAGCTGGGGACAGGGGGCGGAGACCCAGTACTTC
few	TRBV11-2	TRBJ2-6	.	CASSLDGSSGANVLTF	TGTGCCAGCAGCTTAGACGGGAGCTCTGGGGCCAACGTCCTGACTTTC
few	TRBV5-1	TRBJ2-7	TRBD2	CASSTGTSGGSYEQYF	TGCGCCAGCAGCACCGGGACTAGCGGGGGGTCCTACGAGCAGTACTTC
.	TRBV4-1	TRBJ2-7	.	CASSQGLRASSYEQYF	TGCGCCAGCAGCCAAGGACTGCGGGCAAGCTCCTACGAGCAGTACTTC
.	TRBV9	TRBJ2-3	.	CASSTHPGGSRVGDTQYF	TGTGCCAGCAGCACTCACCCAGGAGGTTCGAGGGTGGGAGATACGCAGTATTTT
.	TRBV6-5	TRBJ1-2	TRBD1	CATRGLAHYGYGYTF	TGTGCCACCAGGGGGTTGGCGCACTACGGCTATGGCTACACCTTC
once	TRBV2	TRBJ2-2	TRBD2	CASSGGLADTGELFF	TGTGCCAGCAGTGGGGGACTAGCGGACACCGGGGAGCTGTTTTTT
.	TRBV18	TRBJ1-2	TRBD1	CASSPPDREYGYTF	TGTGCCAGCTCACCGCCCGACAGGGAATATGGCTACACCTTC
few	TRBV4-2	TRBJ2-1	TRBD2	CASSQGDSGVGEQFF	TGTGCCAGCAGCCAAGGCGATAGCGGGGTAGGTGAGCAGTTCTTC
few	TRBV18	TRBJ2-7	TRBD2	CASSPSGDTYEQYF	TGTGCCAGCTCACCTAGCGGGGATACCTACGAGCAGTACTTC
.	TRBV28	TRBJ1-1	TRBD1	CASKRTGVYTEAFF	TGTGCCAGCAAACGAACAGGGGTTTACACTGAAGCTTTCTTT
.	TRBV19	TRBJ2-1	TRBD2	CASSIGLAANKQFF	TGTGCCAGTAGTATTGGACTAGCAGCTAATAAGCAGTTCTTC
.	TRBV19	TRBJ1-1	.	CASSIEETGSAFF	TGTGCCAGTAGTATAGAGGAAACAGGGTCAGCTTTCTTT
.	TRBV6-1	TRBJ2-2	.	CASRGWSGELFF	TGTGCCAGCAGGGGGTGGAGCGGGGAGCTGTTTTTT
.	TRBV13	TRBJ2-2	TRBD2	CASSRRGREGTGELFF	TGTGCCAGCAGCCGACGGGGGAGGGAAGGCACCGGGGAGCTGTTTTTT
.	TRBV25-1	TRBJ1-1	TRBD1	CATSVAGGKGSTEAFF	TGTGCCACCTCGGTAGCAGGGGGCAAGGGTAGCACTGAAGCTTTCTTT
once	TRBV28	TRBJ1-1	.	CASSLSGGNTEAFF	TGTGCCAGCAGTTTATCGGGGGGGAACACTGAAGCTTTCTTT
.	TRBV18	TRBJ2-7	.	CASSPGGPSYEQYF	TGTGCCAGCTCACCGGGGGGGCCCTCCTACGAGCAGTACTTC
.	TRBV15	TRBJ1-3	.	CATTFSSGNTIYF	TGTGCCACCACCTTTAGCTCTGGAAACACCATATATTTT
.	TRBV11-2	TRBJ2-7	.	CASSLDSWESYEQYF	TGTGCCAGCAGCTTAGATTCATGGGAATCGTACGAGCAGTACTTC
.	TRBV2	TRBJ1-5	.	CASSATRGQKSNQPQHF	TGTGCCAGCAGTGCTACCAGAGGACAGAAGAGTAATCAGCCCCAGCATTTT
.	TRBV2	TRBJ2-1	TRBD1	CASSTSGQINEQFF	TGTGCCAGCAGTACATCGGGACAGATTAATGAGCAGTTCTTC
.	TRBV11-3	TRBJ2-1	TRBD1	CASSFRSGQIYNEQFF	TGTGCCAGCAGCTTCCGTTCGGGACAGATTTACAATGAGCAGTTCTTC
.	TRBV19	TRBJ2-3	.	CASQERKVTDTQYF	TGTGCCAGTCAGGAGCGAAAGGTCACAGATACGCAGTATTTT
many	TRBV15	TRBJ2-5	.	CATSRGLGGGEQETQYF	TGTGCCACCAGCAGGGGCCTAGGGGGAGGAGAACAAGAGACCCAGTACTTC
few	TRBV10-2	TRBJ2-1	.	CASSQASSYNEQFF	TGCGCCAGCAGTCAAGCTTCCTCCTACAATGAGCAGTTCTTC
.	TRBV10-1	TRBJ2-3	.	CASDFRDSRTDTQYF	TGCGCCAGCGATTTCCGGGACTCCCGCACAGATACGCAGTATTTT
.	TRBV19	TRBJ1-5	.	CASSLRAGPQHF	TGTGCCAGTAGCTTACGAGCTGGGCCCCAGCATTTT
few	TRBV4-1	TRBJ1-4	.	CASSQVAAPAAEKLFF	TGCGCCAGCAGCCAAGTGGCGGCACCGGCCGCAGAAAAACTGTTTTTT
few	TRBV6-6	TRBJ2-2	.	CATRPLRTGELFF	TGTGCCACCCGCCCGTTGAGGACCGGGGAGCTGTTTTTT
.	TRBV19	TRBJ1-1	.	CASRRMQGGTEAFF	TGTGCCAGTAGGAGAATGCAGGGAGGCACTGAAGCTTTCTTT
few	TRBV15	TRBJ1-1	.	CATSSRRDNTEAFF	TGTGCCACCAGCTCCAGAAGAGACAACACTGAAGCTTTCTTT
.	TRBV9	TRBJ1-4	.	CASSVEVANEKLFF	TGTGCCAGCAGCGTGGAGGTGGCTAATGAAAAACTGTTTTTT
.	TRBV5-1	TRBJ2-1	.	CASSQSSGAYNEQFF	TGCGCCAGCAGCCAGTCAAGTGGGGCATACAATGAGCAGTTCTTC
.	TRBV18	TRBJ2-7	.	CASSPPDVTYEQYF	TGTGCCAGCTCACCACCGGACGTTACCTACGAGCAGTACTTC
.	TRBV7-2	TRBJ2-1	TRBD2	CASSDLPGLGEQFF	TGTGCCAGCAGCGACCTACCGGGACTAGGGGAGCAGTTCTTC